Listed here are 23 T cell receptor beta chains from one sample, sequenced in a study of blood T cell repertoires in COVID-19. Produced via immunoSEQ multiplex PCR; TCRdb's table is partial and in-frame only. The sample carries roughly 300,000 clones, around 90% recorded once. Sequenced: PBMCs or T cells enriched from blood (not recorded which). The receptor source for this set is a woman under 40 who had recovered from COVID-19.

The chain combines TRBV6-4 with TRBJ2-3; D unclear. The V gene's germline CDR1 is MRHNA and CDR2 SNTAGT. The ends were cut back, 3 bases at V and 0 bases at J, with 7 bases in the middle. This CDR3 region has 14 residues. Written as DNA, the CDR3 is TGTGCCAGCAGTGAAGACTTTAGCACAGATACGCAGTATTTT. Translation: CASSEDFSTDTQYF.

This clone was counted once. The chain has TRBV7-2 and TRBJ2-7; 7 bases are a match to TRBD1. The junction had 4 bases not matched to a gene; V was cut back by 1 base and J by 1 base. The length of the CDR3 is 15 residues. Germline assignment: CDR1 SGHTA and CDR2 FQGNSA. CDR3 loop: CASSLEGAKSYEQYF. CDR3 in DNA: TGTGCCAGCAGCTTAGAGGGGGCCAAGTCCTACGAGCAGTACTTC.

The chain combines TRBV7-9 with TRBJ1-2; the D gene is possibly TRBD1 (5 bases). The ends were cut back, 6 bases at V and 5 bases at J, with 13 bases in the middle. This CDR3 region has 13 residues. CDR1 is SEHNR, CDR2 FQNEAQ, per germline (reference sequence). The CDR3 region is CASRDGGGYGYTF. CDR3 DNA sequence: TGTGCCAGCAGGGACGGGGGTGGTTATGGCTACACCTTC.

V and J are TRBV5-1 and TRBJ2-5; D is possibly TRBD1 (6 bases). The CDR3 consists of 13 residues. The germline gives CDR1 SGHRS, CDR2 YFSETQ. V was clipped by 5 bases and J by 4 bases, with 12 bases between them. The CDR3 reads CASRRGGRETQYF. DNA for the CDR3: TGCGCCAGCAGGCGAGGGGGTCGAGAGACCCAGTACTTC.

V and J are TRBV12-3 or TRBV12-4 and TRBJ1-1; D remains unclear. CDR3 length equals 13 residues. Trimming cost V 4 bases and J 6 bases, with 12 bases left between them. The DNA of the CDR3 is TGTGCCAGCAGTTCCTTATTCGGGGCTGAAGCTTTCTTT. Residues: CASSSLFGAEAFF.

As DNA, the CDR3 is TGTGCCAGCAGCTTAGGAGTAGCGGGAGTGAGCTACAATGAGCAGTTCTTC. This encodes CASSLGVAGVSYNEQFF. The genes are TRBV7-6 and TRBJ2-1; 9 bases are a match to TRBD2. The germline V gene encodes CDR1 SGHVS and CDR2 FNYEAQ. With V trimmed by 1 base and J by 3 bases, 7 bases remained unmatched. The CDR3 spans 17 residues.

The V call is TRBV10-1, the J call TRBJ1-5; perhaps TRBD1 as D (6 bases). Germline CDR1 and CDR2: WNHNN and SYGVQD (reference sequence). Trimming stripped 0 bases from V and 0 bases from J, with 12 bases between. There are 17 residues in the CDR3. The CDR3 DNA is TGCGCCAGCAGTGAGTCGAGTGCAGGGGTTAGCAATCAGCCCCAGCATTTT. It codes for CASSESSAGVSNQPQHF.

The CDR3 region has the DNA TGTGCCAGCAGCTTATCGAGGCGGGAGATTGGCGGGGAGCTGTTTTTT. This codes for CASSLSRREIGGELFF. J is TRBJ2-2 and V is TRBV7-3; TRBD2 aligns across 7 bases. V was clipped by 2 bases and J by 7 bases; unmatched bases: 10. In germline, CDR1 is SGHTA, CDR2 FQGTGA. The CDR3 spans 16 residues.

This clone was seen a handful of times. The V gene is TRBV25-1, the J gene TRBJ1-4, with TRBD1 matching 8 bases. In germline, CDR1 is MGHDK, CDR2 SYGVNS. This CDR3 is built from 16 residues. V gave up 4 bases and J gave up 4 bases; unmatched junction bases: 8. The CDR3 reads CASSGSGGIGNEKLFF. The CDR3 DNA reads TGTGCCAGCAGTGGTTCAGGGGGCATCGGTAATGAAAAACTGTTTTTT.

The DNA of the CDR3 is TGTGCCAGCAGTTTTCCTAACAACACCATATATTTT. It encodes CASSFPNNTIYF. The chain couples TRBV12-3 or TRBV12-4 to TRBJ1-3, with D uncertain. The CDR3 spans 12 residues. V was trimmed by 3 bases and J by 7 bases, leaving 7 bases between them.

The rearrangement joins TRBV25-1 to TRBJ2-1; no reliable D call. Trimming removed 1 base from V and 7 bases from J, with 5 bases in between. CDR3 length: 12 amino acids. Germline V gene data show CDR1 as MGHDK and CDR2 as SYGVNS. The DNA for the CDR3 is TGTGCCAGCAGTGAATTTTCGAATGAGCAGTTCTTC. Protein sequence: CASSEFSNEQFF.

The chain recombines TRBV7-9 with TRBJ2-5; possibly TRBD2 for D (6 bases). Between the trimmed V and J ends, which lost 4 bases and 4 bases, there was a span of 16 bases. There are 15 residues in the CDR3. In germline, CDR1 is SEHNR, CDR2 FQNEAQ (reference sequence). CDR3 protein: CASSSPEGPGETQYF. Written as DNA, the CDR3 is TGTGCCAGCAGCTCCCCGGAGGGCCCGGGAGAGACCCAGTACTTC.

The gene calls are TRBV21-1 and TRBJ2-1; TRBD2 is the table's D call, not checked against the DNA. TRBV21-1 is listed as a pseudogene. The CDR3 length is 16 residues. This CDR3 reads CASSRDGGACYNEQFF. In DNA form, the CDR3 reads TGTGCCAGCAGCAGAGATGGAGGGGCTTGCTACAATGAGCAGTTCTTC.

The rearrangement uses TRBV20-1 and TRBJ2-1; 7 bases line up with TRBD2. Germline values: CDR1 DFQATT, CDR2 SNEGSKA (reference sequence). V gave up 6 bases and J gave up 10 bases; unmatched junction bases: 3. The CDR3 loop spans 10 amino acids. The CDR3 DNA reads as TGCAGTGCCGGGCGGGGGGAGCAGTTCTTC. Its translation: CSAGRGEQFF.

The V gene is TRBV5-1, the J gene TRBJ2-3; D is perhaps TRBD2 (6 bases). This CDR3 region has 14 residues. Trimming removed 2 bases from V and 2 bases from J, with 9 bases in between. CDR1 and CDR2 (germline): SGHRS, YFSETQ. The CDR3 here is CASSLSGSTDTQYF. Written as DNA, the CDR3 is TGCGCCAGCAGCTTAAGCGGGTCCACAGATACGCAGTATTTT.

The chain has TRBV15 and TRBJ2-3; TRBD2 matches at 7 bases. Looked up from germline, CDR1 is LNHNV and CDR2 is YYDKDF (reference sequence). This CDR3 comprises 16 residues. The ends lost 5 bases at V and 3 bases at J; junction bases unmatched: 11. The CDR3 region is CATSPPWEGPTDTQYF. CDR3 DNA sequence: TGTGCCACCAGCCCGCCGTGGGAGGGCCCAACAGATACGCAGTATTTT.

Only one count was recorded for this clone. The chain has TRBV4-3 and TRBJ1-6; D remains unclear. Germline lookup yields CDR1 LGHNA and CDR2 YSLEER. This CDR3 contains 15 residues. Trimming cost V 0 bases and J 0 bases, with 3 bases left between them. In nucleotides, the CDR3 is TGCGCCAGCAGCCAAGACAACTCCTATAATTCACCCCTCCACTTT. Amino acid sequence: CASSQDNSYNSPLHF.

The chain links TRBV5-6 to TRBJ2-5, with D possibly TRBD2 on 5 matching bases. Trimming left V 0 bases short and J 2 bases short, with 8 bases between. The germline CDR1 and CDR2 sequences are SGHDT and YYEEEE. The length of the CDR3 is 14 residues. The CDR3 bases are TGTGCCAGCAGCTTGGCGGGATCTCAAGAGACCCAGTACTTC. Protein: CASSLAGSQETQYF. The whole variable domain, remainder taken from reference TRBV5-6 and TRBJ2-5, is DAGVTQSPTHLIKTRGQQVTLRCSPKSGHDTVSWYQQALGQGPQFIFQYYEEEERQRGNFPDRFSGHQFPNYSSELNVNALLLGDSALYLCASSLAGSQETQYFGPGTRLLVL.

V is TRBV6-5 and J is TRBJ2-1; 11 bases agree with TRBD2. The CDR3 runs 16 residues. In germline, CDR1 is MNHEY, CDR2 SVGAGI. Trimming removed 0 bases from V and 6 bases from J; junction bases left unmatched: 4. CDR3 coding DNA: TGTGCCAGCAGTTACTCGCGACTAGCGGGGAGCAATGAGCAGTTCTTC. The encoded protein is CASSYSRLAGSNEQFF.

The chain uses TRBV2 and TRBJ1-2; 7 bases map to TRBD1. The germline CDR1 and CDR2 sequences are SNHLY and FYNNEI. The trim removed 4 bases at V and 8 bases at J, leaving 4 bases unmatched. This CDR3 region has 12 residues. CDR3 nucleotide sequence: TGTGCCAGCAGTGGAGACAGGGACGGCTACACCTTC. This codes for CASSGDRDGYTF.

The rearrangement joins TRBV7-8 to TRBJ2-7, with 8 bases identical to TRBD1. This CDR3 is built from 14 residues. Germline-derived CDR1 and CDR2 are SGHVS and FQNEAQ. The junction had 7 bases not matched to a gene; V was cut back by 6 bases and J by 3 bases. The CDR3: CASRTSGTGYEQYF. As DNA, the CDR3 is TGTGCCAGCAGGACTTCCGGGACAGGCTACGAGCAGTACTTC.

The chain carries TRBV11-2 and TRBJ1-5; D gene ambiguous. Trimming stripped 1 base from V and 1 base from J, with 14 bases between. This CDR3 comprises 17 residues. The germline gives CDR1 SGHAT, CDR2 FQNNGV. The CDR3 DNA follows: TGTGCCAGCAGCTTAGCTCCGTCGTTCTCGAGCAATCAGCCCCAGCATTTT. Translation: CASSLAPSFSSNQPQHF. The whole variable domain, remainder taken from reference TRBV11-2 and TRBJ1-5, is EAGVAQSPRYKIIEKRQSVAFWCNPISGHATLYWYQQILGQGPKLLIQFQNNGVVDDSQLPKDRFSAERLKGVDSTLKIQPAKLEDSAVYLCASSLAPSFSSNQPQHFGDGTRLSIL.

This clone has a single count. The CDR3 sequence: CATSWGSGGAGGELFF. The CDR3 DNA reads TGTGCCACCAGCTGGGGTAGCGGGGGGGCCGGAGGGGAGCTGTTTTTT. The chain uses TRBV15 and TRBJ2-2; 11 bases line up with TRBD2. The V gene's germline CDR1 is LNHNV and CDR2 YYDKDF (reference sequence). V gave up 5 bases and J gave up 8 bases; unmatched junction bases: 10. This CDR3 contains 16 residues.